This is a list of T cell receptor beta chains from one sample in a study of blood T cells in healthy people across ages. TCRdb analysed the 5' RACE reads with MiXCR anew, one entry per CDR3 protein. In the table there are roughly 640,000 distinct CDR3 sequences, approximately 30% of which are singletons. The sequencing sample was made of blood. These receptor sequences come from a woman aged 80 or over in good health. Both conserved end residues are part of each CDR3. D genes are given only for firm matches. For some rows the clone size is stated as once, few or many, or as a class when expanded; others skip it.

j_gene | d_gene | v_gene | abundance | CDR3nt | CDR3aa
TRBJ2-7 | . | TRBV10-3 | many | TGTGCCATCAGTGCACTTGACAGAACCAGCTCCTACGAGCAGTACTTC | CAISALDRTSSYEQYF
TRBJ1-2 | . | TRBV7-2 | many | TGTGCCAGCAGCTTTGAACAGGGACGTGGCTACACCTTC | CASSFEQGRGYTF
TRBJ2-3 | TRBD1 | TRBV10-3 | . | TGTGCCATCGGGGGACAGGCTCCTGCCACAGATACGCAGTATTTT | CAIGGQAPATDTQYF
TRBJ2-1 | TRBD2 | TRBV6-6 | medium-sized | TGTGCCAGCAGTTACTCCCCAGGGAGGGATGAGCAGTTCTTC | CASSYSPGRDEQFF
TRBJ1-2 | . | TRBV5-1 | many | TGCGCCAGCAGCTTGGAGGGCAGTTTGTATGGCTACACCTTC | CASSLEGSLYGYTF
TRBJ2-7 | TRBD1 | TRBV7-2 | . | TGTGCCAGCAGCTTCCGGGACAGGGTCGAGCAGTACTTC | CASSFRDRVEQYF
TRBJ1-2 | . | TRBV4-2 | many | TGTGCCAGCAGCCAAGATGCGGTGTATGGCTACACCTTC | CASSQDAVYGYTF
TRBJ2-1 | . | TRBV7-6 | . | TGTGCCAGCAGCTTAGCATTGGCAGGGTTGGGTGCGGATGAGCAGTTCTTC | CASSLALAGLGADEQFF
TRBJ2-7 | . | TRBV7-2 | many | TGTGCCAGCAGCCGGACAACAGGTGCGAGCGAGCAGTACTTC | CASSRTTGASEQYF
TRBJ2-3 | . | TRBV7-8 | many | TGTGCCAGCAGCTTAAGATCGGGCAGGGACACAGATACGCAGTATTTT | CASSLRSGRDTDTQYF
TRBJ2-3 | . | TRBV7-9 | . | TGTGCCAGCAGCCCGGTCGTTCGCACAGATACGCAGTATTTT | CASSPVVRTDTQYF
TRBJ2-7 | TRBD1 | TRBV5-1 | many | TGCGCCAGCAGCTTGGACTTAGGGACAGTCTACGAGCAGTACTTC | CASSLDLGTVYEQYF
TRBJ2-7 | . | TRBV5-5 | many | TGTGCCAGCAGCCTGGAGAGGGGTGAGCAGTACTTC | CASSLERGEQYF
TRBJ2-2 | TRBD2 | TRBV4-3 | few | TGCGCCAGCAGCCAAGACGCCCTAGCGGCGGGGGAGCTGTTTTTT | CASSQDALAAGELFF
TRBJ2-7 | TRBD2 | TRBV6-1 | . | TGTGCCAGCAGTGAGGCCGGGACTAGCTATTACAGTGAGCAGTACTTC | CASSEAGTSYYSEQYF
TRBJ2-3 | . | TRBV4-2 | . | TGTGCCAGCAGCCAAGCCCGGGACTATACGCAGTATTTT | CASSQARDYTQYF
TRBJ2-1 | . | TRBV6-1 | . | TGTGCCAGCAGTGAAGTGGGCGGTAGAAGCCATGAGCAGTTCTTC | CASSEVGGRSHEQFF
TRBJ2-3 | . | TRBV6-1 | few | TGTGCCAGCAGTCCTTCTCTCGGGTATACGCAGTATTTT | CASSPSLGYTQYF
TRBJ2-7 | TRBD1 | TRBV20-1 | . | TGCAGTGCGAGACGGGACAGGGCAGACTACGAGCAGTACTTC | CSARRDRADYEQYF
TRBJ2-7 | TRBD1 | TRBV7-9 | few | TGTGCCAGCAGCTTAGTAGGGGGCCTCGCCTACGAGCAGTACTTC | CASSLVGGLAYEQYF
TRBJ2-7 | . | TRBV2 | . | TGTGCCAGCAGTGCAGGTCTGGGCAGTTCCTACGAGCAGTACTTC | CASSAGLGSSYEQYF
TRBJ2-1 | . | TRBV6-6 | . | TGTGCCAGCAGTTATATGGACAGCTCCTACAATGAGCAGTTCTTC | CASSYMDSSYNEQFF
TRBJ1-1 | TRBD1 | TRBV20-1 | once | TGCAGTGCTAGCAGGGGGCATGACACTGAAGCTTTCTTT | CSASRGHDTEAFF
TRBJ1-1 | . | TRBV6-5 | . | TGTGCCAGCAGCCTCGGAGGGGCTGGGGCTTTCTTT | CASSLGGAGAFF
TRBJ1-2 | TRBD1 | TRBV7-8 | once | TGTGCCAGCAGCTCGACAGGGGGCCCTGAAGGCTACACCTTC | CASSSTGGPEGYTF
TRBJ2-7 | . | TRBV9 | many | TGTGCCAGCAGCGTAGATCCCGGGGGAGCGGGCCTTCGCGAGCAGTACTTC | CASSVDPGGAGLREQYF
TRBJ2-6 | TRBD2 | TRBV12-3/TRBV12-4 | many | TGTGCCAGCAGTTTATGGGGGGGCTCTGGGGCCAACGTCCTGACTTTC | CASSLWGGSGANVLTF
TRBJ2-1 | . | TRBV5-6 | many | TGTGCCAGCACCCGCGATGCGGGCAGAGACTACAATGAGCAGTTCTTC | CASTRDAGRDYNEQFF
TRBJ1-1 | . | TRBV6-2/TRBV6-3 | . | TGTGCCAGCAGTTACCGTTTGGTGGCGGCGTTGAACACTGAAGCTTTCTTT | CASSYRLVAALNTEAFF
TRBJ2-7 | . | TRBV7-7 | many | TGTGCCAGCAGCTTGTCTCTACGAGGCGAGCAGTACTTC | CASSLSLRGEQYF
TRBJ1-5 | . | TRBV30 | . | TGTGCCTGGAGAGGAGTGGGAGGGGAGCAGCCCCAGCATTTT | CAWRGVGGEQPQHF
TRBJ1-6 | TRBD1 | TRBV6-5 | many | TGTGCCAGCTCACCGGACAGGGAGCGGAATTCACCCCTCCACTTT | CASSPDRERNSPLHF
TRBJ2-3 | . | TRBV6-6 | many | TGTGCCAGCAGAGAGAGGTACGGGCACAACACAGATACGCAGTATTTT | CASRERYGHNTDTQYF
TRBJ1-2 | TRBD1 | TRBV6-1 | . | TGTGCCAGCAGTGTCAGGGCAGGGGGTTTCTACGGCTACACCTTC | CASSVRAGGFYGYTF
TRBJ2-3 | . | TRBV11-2 | . | TGTGCCAGCAGCTTAGAGGGAACCGCTGATACGCAGTATTTT | CASSLEGTADTQYF
TRBJ2-7 | TRBD2 | TRBV5-1 | many | TGCGCCAGCAGCTCTGGACTAGCGGGGGGACCTAGCTCCTACGAGCAGTACTTC | CASSSGLAGGPSSYEQYF
TRBJ1-4 | . | TRBV5-1 | few | TGCGCCAGCAGCTTGTTGGACAGTTCTAATGAAAAACTGTTTTTT | CASSLLDSSNEKLFF
TRBJ2-7 | . | TRBV7-3 | . | TGTGCCAGCAGCCCCTACCCCGGGACTCCGTACAATGAGCAGTACTTC | CASSPYPGTPYNEQYF
TRBJ2-7 | . | TRBV7-9 | . | TGTGCCAGCAGCCCGCGGGGACAGTACTACGAGCAGTACTTC | CASSPRGQYYEQYF
TRBJ2-1 | . | TRBV2 | many | TGTGCCAGCAGTGGGTACCAGACCCCCAATGAGCAGTTCTTC | CASSGYQTPNEQFF
TRBJ2-7 | . | TRBV20-1 | . | TGCAGTGCTAGAGATCGGGAGACAGGGTTTCGCGAGCAGTACTTC | CSARDRETGFREQYF
TRBJ1-4 | TRBD1 | TRBV5-1 | few | TGCGCCAGCAGCGAAGGGACAGGGTATACTAATGAAAAACTGTTTTTT | CASSEGTGYTNEKLFF
TRBJ2-2 | . | TRBV6-2/TRBV6-3 | few | TGTGCCAGCAGCGATTACGCCCAGGAGAACACCGGGGAGCTGTTTTTT | CASSDYAQENTGELFF
TRBJ1-1 | . | TRBV5-6 | many | TGTGCCAGCAGCTTGGACAACACTGAAGCTTTCTTT | CASSLDNTEAFF
TRBJ2-7 | . | TRBV20-1 | many | TGCAGTGCTAGAGCAGGAATCTACGAGCAGTACTTC | CSARAGIYEQYF
TRBJ2-5 | . | TRBV7-9 | . | TGTGCCAGCAGCCAAGCCCGGGGCTACCAAGGGACCCAGTACTTC | CASSQARGYQGTQYF